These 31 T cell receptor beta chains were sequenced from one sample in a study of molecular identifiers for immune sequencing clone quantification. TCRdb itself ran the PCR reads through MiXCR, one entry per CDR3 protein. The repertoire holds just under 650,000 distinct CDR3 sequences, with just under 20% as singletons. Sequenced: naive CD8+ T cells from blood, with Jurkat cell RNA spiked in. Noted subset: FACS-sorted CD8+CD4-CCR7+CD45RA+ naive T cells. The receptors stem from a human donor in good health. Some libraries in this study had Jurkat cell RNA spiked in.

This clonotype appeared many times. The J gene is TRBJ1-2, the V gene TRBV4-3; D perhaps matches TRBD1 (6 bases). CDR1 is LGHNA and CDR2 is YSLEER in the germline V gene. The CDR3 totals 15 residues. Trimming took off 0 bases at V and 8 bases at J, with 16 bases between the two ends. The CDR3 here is CASSQEVDRGIGYTF. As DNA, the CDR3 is TGCGCCAGCAGCCAAGAGGTTGATAGGGGGATAGGCTACACCTTC.

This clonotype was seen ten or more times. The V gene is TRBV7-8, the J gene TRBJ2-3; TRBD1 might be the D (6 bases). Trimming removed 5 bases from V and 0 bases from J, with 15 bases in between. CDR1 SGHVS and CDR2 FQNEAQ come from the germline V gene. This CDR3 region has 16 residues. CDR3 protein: CASSLGQSRSTDTQYF. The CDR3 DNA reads TGTGCCAGCAGCCTTGGACAGAGCCGGAGCACAGATACGCAGTATTTT.

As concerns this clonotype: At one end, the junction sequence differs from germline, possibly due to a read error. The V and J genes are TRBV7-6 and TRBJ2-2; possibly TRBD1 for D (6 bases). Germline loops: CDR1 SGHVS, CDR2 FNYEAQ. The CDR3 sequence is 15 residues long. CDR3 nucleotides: TGTGCCGGCAGCTTAGGAAGGGGGAGAGGCGGGGAGCTGTTTTTT. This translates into CAGSLGRGRGGELFF. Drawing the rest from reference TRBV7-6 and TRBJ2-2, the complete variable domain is GAGVSQSPRYKVTKRGQDVALRCDPISGHVSLYWYRQALGQGPEFLTYFNYEAQQDKSGLPNDRFSAERPEGSISTLTIQRTEQRDSAMYRCAGSLGRGRGGELFFGEGSRLTVL.

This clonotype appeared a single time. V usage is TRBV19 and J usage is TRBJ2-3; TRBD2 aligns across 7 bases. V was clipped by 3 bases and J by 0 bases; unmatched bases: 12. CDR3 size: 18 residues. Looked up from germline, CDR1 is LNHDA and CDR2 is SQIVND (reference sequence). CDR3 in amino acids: CASSMVASGQYSTDTQYF. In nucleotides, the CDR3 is TGTGCCAGTAGTATGGTCGCTAGCGGACAATATAGCACAGATACGCAGTATTTT.

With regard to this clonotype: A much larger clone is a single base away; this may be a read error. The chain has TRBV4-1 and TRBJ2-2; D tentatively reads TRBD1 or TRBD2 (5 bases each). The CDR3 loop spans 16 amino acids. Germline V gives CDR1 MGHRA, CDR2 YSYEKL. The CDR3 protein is CASSHWDGANTGELSF. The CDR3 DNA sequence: TGCGCCAGCAGCCACTGGGACGGTGCGAACACCGGGGAGCTGTCTTTT.

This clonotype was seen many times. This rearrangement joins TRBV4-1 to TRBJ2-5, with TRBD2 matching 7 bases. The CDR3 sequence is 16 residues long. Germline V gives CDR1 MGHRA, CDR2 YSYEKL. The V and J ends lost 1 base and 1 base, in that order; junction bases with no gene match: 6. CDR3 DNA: TGCGCCAGCAGCCAAGTGGCTAGCGGACCCCAAGAGACCCAGTACTTC. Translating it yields CASSQVASGPQETQYF.

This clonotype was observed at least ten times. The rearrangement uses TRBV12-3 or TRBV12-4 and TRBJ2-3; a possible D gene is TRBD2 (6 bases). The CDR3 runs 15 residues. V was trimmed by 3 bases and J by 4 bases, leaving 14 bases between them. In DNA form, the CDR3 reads TGTGCCAGCAGTTTGGAGGAGGGCCAGGCAGATACGCAGTATTTT. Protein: CASSLEEGQADTQYF.

The CDR3 DNA follows: TGTGCCAGCAGTGAAAAGATGGGGAATCAGCCCCAGCATTTT. Its protein is CASSEKMGNQPQHF. The chain joins TRBV25-1 to TRBJ1-5; D is ambiguous. The germline V gene encodes CDR1 MGHDK and CDR2 SYGVNS. V gave up 2 bases and J gave up 4 bases, with 9 bases separating them. This CDR3 has 14 amino acids.

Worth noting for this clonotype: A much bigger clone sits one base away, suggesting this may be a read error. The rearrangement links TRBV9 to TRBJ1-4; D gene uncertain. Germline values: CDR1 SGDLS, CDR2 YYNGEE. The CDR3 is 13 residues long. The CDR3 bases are TGTGCCGGCAGTGGTAGCGGCCATGAAAAACTGTTTTTT. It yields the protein CAGSGSGHEKLFF.

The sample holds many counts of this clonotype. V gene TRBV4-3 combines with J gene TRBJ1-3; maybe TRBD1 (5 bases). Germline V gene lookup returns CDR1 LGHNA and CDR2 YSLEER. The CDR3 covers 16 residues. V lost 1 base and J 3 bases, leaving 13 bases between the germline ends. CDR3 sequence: CASSQARGGNGNTIYF. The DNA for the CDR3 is TGCGCCAGCAGCCAAGCCCGGGGGGGAAATGGAAACACCATATATTTT.

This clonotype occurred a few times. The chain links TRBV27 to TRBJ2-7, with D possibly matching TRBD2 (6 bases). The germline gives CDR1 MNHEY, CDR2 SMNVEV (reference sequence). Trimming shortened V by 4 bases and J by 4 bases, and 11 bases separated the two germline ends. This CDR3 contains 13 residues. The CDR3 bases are TGTGCCAGCAGTTGGGCTAGCGAATACGAGCAGTACTTC. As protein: CASSWASEYEQYF.

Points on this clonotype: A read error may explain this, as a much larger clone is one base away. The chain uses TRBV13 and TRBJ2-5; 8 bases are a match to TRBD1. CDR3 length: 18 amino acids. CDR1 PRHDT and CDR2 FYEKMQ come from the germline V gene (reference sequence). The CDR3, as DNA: TGTGCCGGCAGCTCCTCCAATCTCGACAGGGGACATCAAGAGACCCAGTACTTC. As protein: CAGSSSNLDRGHQETQYF.

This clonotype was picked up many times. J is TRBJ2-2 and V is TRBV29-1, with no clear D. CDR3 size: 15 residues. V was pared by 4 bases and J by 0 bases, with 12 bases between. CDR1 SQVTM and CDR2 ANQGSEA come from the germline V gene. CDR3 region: CSVAAENANTGELFF. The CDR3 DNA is TGCAGCGTTGCTGCGGAGAACGCGAACACCGGGGAGCTGTTTTTT.

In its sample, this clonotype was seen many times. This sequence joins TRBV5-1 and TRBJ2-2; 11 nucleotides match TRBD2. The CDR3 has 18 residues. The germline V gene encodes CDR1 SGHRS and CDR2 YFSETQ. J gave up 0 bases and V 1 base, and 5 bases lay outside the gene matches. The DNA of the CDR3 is TGCGCCAGCAGCTTGTGGTTACTAGCGGGAGCGAACACCGGGGAGCTGTTTTTT. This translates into CASSLWLLAGANTGELFF.

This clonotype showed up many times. Written as DNA, the CDR3 is TGTGCCAGCAGAAGTAGCGGATCCTGGGAAGAGACCCAGTACTTC. It codes for CASRSSGSWEETQYF. The J gene is TRBJ2-5, the V gene TRBV6-2 or TRBV6-3, with TRBD2 as a possible D gene (6 bases). V dropped 6 bases and J dropped 3 bases, with 17 bases sitting between them. This CDR3 has 15 amino acids. Germline V gives CDR1 MNHEY, CDR2 SVGEGT.

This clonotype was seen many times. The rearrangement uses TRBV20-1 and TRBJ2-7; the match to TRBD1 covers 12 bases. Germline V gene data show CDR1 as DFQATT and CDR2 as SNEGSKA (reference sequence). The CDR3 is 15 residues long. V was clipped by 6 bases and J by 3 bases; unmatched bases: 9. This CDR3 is CSALDRDRGLYEQYF. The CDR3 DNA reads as TGCAGTGCCCTTGACCGGGACAGGGGGCTCTACGAGCAGTACTTC.

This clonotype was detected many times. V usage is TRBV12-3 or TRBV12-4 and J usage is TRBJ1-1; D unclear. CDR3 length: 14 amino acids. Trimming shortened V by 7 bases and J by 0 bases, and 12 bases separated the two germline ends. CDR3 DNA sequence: TGTGCCAGCACCCCCGCCGGTATGAACACTGAAGCTTTCTTT. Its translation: CASTPAGMNTEAFF.

CDR3 DNA sequence: TGTGCCAGCAGTTCTACAGGGGTCGCCGAGCAGTACTTC. This codes for CASSSTGVAEQYF. This sequence joins TRBV27 and TRBJ2-7, with 7 bases lining up with TRBD1. The CDR3 sequence is 13 residues long. Trimming cost V 4 bases and J 6 bases; bases outside gene matches: 6. CDR1 and CDR2 (germline): MNHEY, SMNVEV (reference sequence).

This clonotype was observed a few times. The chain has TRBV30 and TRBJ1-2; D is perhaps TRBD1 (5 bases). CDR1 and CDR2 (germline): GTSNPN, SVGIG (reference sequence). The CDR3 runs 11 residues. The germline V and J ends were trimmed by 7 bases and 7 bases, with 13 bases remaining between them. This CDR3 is CASPLGVGYTF. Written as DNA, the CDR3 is TGTGCCTCCCCTCTAGGGGTTGGCTACACCTTC. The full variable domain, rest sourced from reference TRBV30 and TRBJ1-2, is SQTIHQWPATLVQPVGSPLSLECTVEGTSNPNLYWYRQAAGRGLQLLFYSVGIGQISSEVPQNLSASRPQDRQFILSSKKLLLSDSGFYLCASPLGVGYTFGSGTRLTVV.

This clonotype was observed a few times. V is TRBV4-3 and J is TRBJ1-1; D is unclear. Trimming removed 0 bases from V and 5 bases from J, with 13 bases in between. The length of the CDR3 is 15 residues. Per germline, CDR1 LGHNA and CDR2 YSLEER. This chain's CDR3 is CASSQDSGGETEAFF. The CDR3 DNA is TGCGCCAGCAGCCAAGATTCGGGCGGAGAGACTGAAGCTTTCTTT.

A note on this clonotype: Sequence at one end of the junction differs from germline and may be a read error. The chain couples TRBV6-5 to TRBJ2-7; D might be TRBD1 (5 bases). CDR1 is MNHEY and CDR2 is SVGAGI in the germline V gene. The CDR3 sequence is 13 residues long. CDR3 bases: TGTGCCAGCAGGCAGGGTAGCTCCTACGAGCAGCACTTC. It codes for CASRQGSSYEQHF.

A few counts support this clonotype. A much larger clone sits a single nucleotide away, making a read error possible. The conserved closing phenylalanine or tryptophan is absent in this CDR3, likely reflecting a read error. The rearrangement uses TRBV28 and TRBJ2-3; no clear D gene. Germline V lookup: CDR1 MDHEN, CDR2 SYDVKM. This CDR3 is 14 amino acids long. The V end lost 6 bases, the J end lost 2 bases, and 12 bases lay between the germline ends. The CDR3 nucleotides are TGTGCCAGCAGCAAGGAGAGAAACACAGATACGCAGTATGTT. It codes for CASSKERNTDTQYV.

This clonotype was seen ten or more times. CDR3 protein: CAISELPLRAGGPYEQYF. The CDR3 region has the DNA TGTGCCATCAGTGAGCTCCCTCTCCGGGCGGGAGGGCCCTACGAGCAGTACTTC. This chain uses TRBV10-3 with TRBJ2-7; 9 positions agree with TRBD2. The junction had 13 bases not matched to a gene; V was cut back by 2 bases and J by 2 bases. The CDR3 contains 18 residues. The germline V gene has CDR1 ENHRY and CDR2 SYGVKD.

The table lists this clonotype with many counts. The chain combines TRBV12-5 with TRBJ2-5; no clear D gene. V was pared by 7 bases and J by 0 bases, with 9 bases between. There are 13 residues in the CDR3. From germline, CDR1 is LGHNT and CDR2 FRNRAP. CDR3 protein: CASAKQYQETQYF. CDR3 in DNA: TGTGCTAGTGCGAAACAGTACCAAGAGACCCAGTACTTC.

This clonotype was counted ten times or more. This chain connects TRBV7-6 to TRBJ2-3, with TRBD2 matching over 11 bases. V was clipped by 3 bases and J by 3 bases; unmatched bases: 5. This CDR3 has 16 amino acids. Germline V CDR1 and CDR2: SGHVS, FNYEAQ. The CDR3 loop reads CASSFSGGAPTDTQYF. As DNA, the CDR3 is TGTGCCAGCAGCTTTAGCGGGGGGGCACCGACAGATACGCAGTATTTT.

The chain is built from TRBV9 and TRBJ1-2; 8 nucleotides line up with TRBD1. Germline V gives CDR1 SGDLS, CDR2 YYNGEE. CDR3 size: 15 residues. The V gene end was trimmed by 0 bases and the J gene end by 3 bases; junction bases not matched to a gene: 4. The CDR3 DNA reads TGTGCCAGCAGCGTAGCAGGGGGCTTAGACTATGGCTACACCTTC. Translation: CASSVAGGLDYGYTF. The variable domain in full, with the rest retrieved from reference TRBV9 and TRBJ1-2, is DSGVTQTPKHLITATGQRVTLRCSPRSGDLSVYWYQQSLDQGLQFLIQYYNGEERAKGNILERFSAQQFPDLHSELNLSSLELGDSALYFCASSVAGGLDYGYTFGSGTRLTVV.

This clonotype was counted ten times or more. CDR3 region: CASVKDYTGELFF. The CDR3 DNA is TGTGCCAGCGTGAAGGACTACACCGGGGAGCTGTTTTTT. The gene calls are TRBV28 and TRBJ2-2; a weak D match, TRBD2 (5 bases). The germline V and J ends were trimmed by 8 bases and 3 bases, with 10 bases remaining between them. Germline-derived CDR1 and CDR2 are MDHEN and SYDVKM. The CDR3 extends over 13 amino acids.

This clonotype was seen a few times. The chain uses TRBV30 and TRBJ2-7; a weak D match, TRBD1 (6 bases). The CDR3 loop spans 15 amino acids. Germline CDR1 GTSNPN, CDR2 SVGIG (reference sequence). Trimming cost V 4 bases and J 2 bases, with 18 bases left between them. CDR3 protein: CAWTPDSNLPYEQYF. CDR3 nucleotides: TGTGCCTGGACCCCGGACAGTAACCTACCCTACGAGCAGTACTTC.

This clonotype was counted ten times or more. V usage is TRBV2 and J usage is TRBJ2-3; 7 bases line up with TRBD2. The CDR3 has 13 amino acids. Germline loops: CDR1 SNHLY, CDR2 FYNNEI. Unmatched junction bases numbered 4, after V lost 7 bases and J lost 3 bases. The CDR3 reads CASTGLGTDTQYF. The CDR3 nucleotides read TGTGCCAGCACCGGACTAGGAACAGATACGCAGTATTTT.

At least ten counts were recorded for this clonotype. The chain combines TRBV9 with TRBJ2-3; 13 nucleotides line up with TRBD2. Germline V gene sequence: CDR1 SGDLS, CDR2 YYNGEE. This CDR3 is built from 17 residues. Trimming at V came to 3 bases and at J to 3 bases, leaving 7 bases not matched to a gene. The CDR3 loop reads CASSARGLAGSTDTQYF. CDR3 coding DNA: TGTGCCAGCAGCGCGAGGGGACTAGCGGGATCAACAGATACGCAGTATTTT. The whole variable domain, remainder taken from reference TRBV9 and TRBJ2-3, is DSGVTQTPKHLITATGQRVTLRCSPRSGDLSVYWYQQSLDQGLQFLIQYYNGEERAKGNILERFSAQQFPDLHSELNLSSLELGDSALYFCASSARGLAGSTDTQYFGPGTRLTVL.

CDR3 bases: TGTGCCAGTAGTATCTGGCTAGCGGGGGGGACAGATACGCAGTATTTT. It codes for CASSIWLAGGTDTQYF. The chain is built from TRBV19 and TRBJ2-3; 12 nucleotides match TRBD2. Trimming cost V 3 bases and J 3 bases; bases outside gene matches: 4. The germline V gene has CDR1 LNHDA and CDR2 SQIVND (reference sequence). CDR3 length: 16 residues.